A single sample gave rise to the 21 T cell receptor beta chains below, sequenced in a study of blood T cell repertoires in COVID-19. Assay used: immunoSEQ multiplex PCR; TCRdb lists only in-frame clones, some missing. The sample has some 87,000 clones; more than 75% are singletons. The sequenced material came from peripheral blood. The receptors stem from a woman older than 75 with active or convalescent COVID-19.

The rearrangement joins TRBV7-8 to TRBJ2-1; possible D gene TRBD2, 5 bases. CDR1 and CDR2 from the germline V gene are SGHVS and FQNEAQ. V lost 1 base and J lost 10, with 14 bases in between. The CDR3 covers 14 residues. CDR3 coding DNA: TGTGCCAGCAGCTTAGGTGGCGGGCCGGCGGAGCAGTTCTTC. This translates into CASSLGGGPAEQFF.

J is TRBJ1-5 and V is TRBV10-2; 9 nucleotides align to TRBD1. Germline lookup yields CDR1 WSHSY and CDR2 SAAADI. V trimming: 1 base; J trimming: 3 bases; junction bases outside the gene matches: 7. CDR3 length equals 17 residues. As DNA, the CDR3 is TGCGCCAGCAGTGAGTTCGGGACAGGGTACTCCAATCAGCCCCAGCATTTT. This codes for CASSEFGTGYSNQPQHF.

The V gene is TRBV6-5, the J gene TRBJ2-1; 9 bases are a match to TRBD2. After removal of 2 bases from V and 7 bases from J, the junction contained 6 bases not matched to a gene. From germline, CDR1 is MNHEY and CDR2 SVGAGI. CDR3 size: 15 residues. This CDR3 reads CASSYGGGAINEQFF. In nucleotides, the CDR3 is TGTGCCAGCAGTTACGGCGGGGGGGCAATAAATGAGCAGTTCTTC.

The V and J genes are TRBV28 and TRBJ1-5; D is ambiguous. The CDR3 contains 12 residues. Trimming pared 4 bases from V and 4 bases from J, leaving 5 bases between. Germline CDR1 reads MDHEN; CDR2 reads SYDVKM. The CDR3 here is CASSSGNQPQHF. The CDR3 bases are TGTGCCAGCAGTTCGGGAAATCAGCCCCAGCATTTT.

V gene TRBV4-1 combines with J gene TRBJ2-7; 7 positions agree with TRBD1. V was pared by 3 bases and J by 3 bases, with 11 bases of the junction left unmatched. The CDR3 is 16 amino acids. Per the germline V gene, CDR1 is MGHRA and CDR2 is YSYEKL. Here the CDR3 DNA reads TGCGCCAGCAGCCATCCCCTGGGGCAGGGGGACTACGAGCAGTACTTC. Translation: CASSHPLGQGDYEQYF.

V is TRBV11-2 and J is TRBJ2-2; tentative D call: TRBD2 (5 bases). Per germline, CDR1 SGHAT and CDR2 FQNNGV. The CDR3 is 13 residues long. Trimming left V 2 bases short and J 5 bases short, with 6 bases between. The DNA of the CDR3 is TGTGCCAGCAGCTTATTAGCGACCGGGGAGCTGTTTTTT. Translating it yields CASSLLATGELFF.

Details on this clone: At one end the junction does not follow the germline gene, possibly because of a read error. CDR3 nucleotide sequence: TGTGCCAGCACTTACACCGGGGAGCTGTTTTTT. Amino acid sequence: CASTYTGELFF. J is TRBJ2-2 and V is TRBV6-5; D gene uncertain. The CDR3 runs to 11 residues. Looked up from germline, CDR1 is MNHEY and CDR2 is SVGAGI.

The J gene is TRBJ2-7, the V gene TRBV7-2; TRBD1 agrees at 7 bases. Germline V gene lookup returns CDR1 SGHTA and CDR2 FQGNSA. The CDR3 runs to 15 residues. The junction had 15 bases not matched to a gene; V was cut back by 5 bases and J by 8 bases. The CDR3 DNA is TGTGCCAGCAGCCCGGATAACCGGGACAGTCAGAAGCAGTACTTC. Amino acid sequence: CASSPDNRDSQKQYF.

The chain employs TRBV7-9 and TRBJ1-2; D gene unclear. The CDR3 is 14 residues long. Germline V gene sequence: CDR1 SEHNR, CDR2 FQNEAQ (reference sequence). The V and J ends lost 8 bases and 4 bases respectively, with 17 bases between them. The CDR3 sequence: CASALDSFIYGYTF. In nucleotides, the CDR3 is TGTGCCAGCGCGTTAGATAGTTTTATCTATGGCTACACCTTC.

The chain couples TRBV3-1 (or the pseudogene TRBV3-2) to TRBJ2-3; TRBD1 might be the D (5 bases). Germline CDR1 is LGHDT and CDR2 is YNNKEL (reference sequence). The CDR3 is 15 residues long. Trimming removed 3 bases at V and 0 bases at J, with 10 bases between. The CDR3 loop is CASSHTGTSTDTQYF. As DNA, the CDR3 is TGTGCCAGCAGCCACACAGGTACAAGCACAGATACGCAGTATTTT.

This rearrangement joins TRBV19 to TRBJ2-1, with TRBD2 identical over 9 bases. The CDR3 totals 15 residues. The junction had 3 bases not matched to a gene; V was cut back by 1 base and J by 5 bases. The germline CDR1 and CDR2 sequences are LNHDA and SQIVND (reference sequence). The CDR3 DNA follows: TGTGCCAGTAGTATAGCCAGCGGGGGGAACAATGAGCAGTTCTTC. Its translation: CASSIASGGNNEQFF.

This clone was counted at least ten times. V usage is TRBV20-1 and J usage is TRBJ1-4; no definite D call. Germline assignment: CDR1 DFQATT and CDR2 SNEGSKA (reference sequence). The length of the CDR3 is 11 residues. The V gene lost 6 bases and the J gene lost 5 bases, with 7 bases spanning the gap. CDR3: CSALRNEKLFF. The CDR3 DNA follows: TGCAGTGCACTGAGGAATGAAAAACTGTTTTTT.

This rearrangement joins TRBV30 to TRBJ1-4; D may be TRBD1 (6 bases). Deletions cut 5 bases from V and 0 bases from J, with 10 bases between. CDR1 and CDR2 (germline): GTSNPN, SVGIG (reference sequence). This CDR3 region has 14 residues. The CDR3 loop reads CAWGTSSTNEKLFF. The CDR3, as DNA: TGTGCCTGGGGGACAAGCTCAACTAATGAAAAACTGTTTTTT.

The chain combines TRBV6-2 or TRBV6-3 with TRBJ2-1; TRBD1 agrees at 7 bases. The CDR3 loop spans 14 amino acids. Germline V lookup: CDR1 MNHEY, CDR2 SVGEGT. V shed 1 base, J shed 7 bases, and the junction held 4 bases outside the gene matches. As DNA, the CDR3 is TGTGCCAGCAGTTACTGGGGACAGTCGAATGAGCAGTTCTTC. Residues: CASSYWGQSNEQFF.

This clone was observed a handful of times. V and J are TRBV29-1 and TRBJ2-2; 7 bases match TRBD1. Trimming cost V 6 bases and J 6 bases; bases outside gene matches: 7. CDR1 and CDR2 from the germline V gene are SQVTM and ANQGSEA. CDR3 length equals 13 residues. The CDR3 is CSVVDRKPGELFF. The CDR3 DNA reads TGCAGCGTCGTGGACAGGAAACCCGGGGAGCTGTTTTTT.

V gene TRBV6-5 combines with J gene TRBJ2-2; D is perhaps TRBD1 (5 bases). The V end lost 10 bases, the J end lost 3 bases, and 18 bases lay between the germline ends. CDR1 and CDR2 from the germline V gene are MNHEY and SVGAGI. The CDR3 is 15 residues long. CDR3 bases: TGTGCCATATCGATCAGGGAAGTAGACACCGGGGAGCTGTTTTTT. Residues: CAISIREVDTGELFF.

In DNA form, the CDR3 reads TGTGCCAGTAGTATGAGGGAGGGTTTCGACAATCAGCCCCAGCATTTT. Translation: CASSMREGFDNQPQHF. The chain is built from TRBV19 and TRBJ1-5; no reliable D call. Trimming pared 3 bases from V and 3 bases from J, leaving 15 bases between. The CDR3 spans 16 residues. Germline CDR1 LNHDA, CDR2 SQIVND (reference sequence).

The rearrangement joins TRBV14 to TRBJ1-2, with 8 bases matching TRBD1. This CDR3 comprises 15 residues. With 0 bases clipped from V and 8 bases from J, the junction kept 8 bases outside the gene matches. CDR1 and CDR2 from the germline V gene are SGHDN and FVKESK. The CDR3 sequence: CASSQDLDRETGYTF. For the CDR3, the DNA is TGTGCCAGCAGCCAAGATCTGGACAGGGAGACGGGCTACACCTTC.

V gene TRBV7-2 combines with J gene TRBJ2-3; TRBD1 aligns across 7 bases. Germline-derived CDR1 and CDR2 are SGHTA and FQGNSA. CDR3 length: 12 amino acids. Losses at the gene ends were 1 base for V and 12 bases for J; bases not matched to a gene: 4. CDR3 nucleotide sequence: TGTGCCAGCAGCTTAGAACAGGGGAGACAGTATTTT. Its protein product is CASSLEQGRQYF.

The chain has TRBV5-1 and TRBJ2-5; D is uncertain. Germline CDR1 reads SGHRS; CDR2 reads YFSETQ. The CDR3 is made up of 13 amino acids. The V gene lost 2 bases and the J gene lost 5 bases, with 10 bases spanning the gap. The CDR3 coding sequence is TGCGCCAGCAGCTTAAAGGAACAGGAGACCCAGTACTTC. This sequence encodes CASSLKEQETQYF.

The chain links TRBV7-9 to TRBJ2-3, with 8 bases matching TRBD2. The CDR3 runs to 15 residues. CDR1 is SEHNR, CDR2 FQNEAQ, per germline (reference sequence). J lost 5 bases, V lost 1 base, and 5 bases had no gene match. The CDR3 reads CASSLEPAGEDTQYF. The CDR3 DNA sequence: TGTGCCAGCAGCTTAGAGCCAGCGGGGGAAGATACGCAGTATTTT. Complete variable domain (other parts from reference TRBV7-9 and TRBJ2-3): DTGVSQNPRHKITKRGQNVTFRCDPISEHNRLYWYRQTLGQGPEFLTYFQNEAQLEKSRLLSDRFSAERPKGSFSTLEIQRTEQGDSAMYLCASSLEPAGEDTQYFGPGTRLTVL.